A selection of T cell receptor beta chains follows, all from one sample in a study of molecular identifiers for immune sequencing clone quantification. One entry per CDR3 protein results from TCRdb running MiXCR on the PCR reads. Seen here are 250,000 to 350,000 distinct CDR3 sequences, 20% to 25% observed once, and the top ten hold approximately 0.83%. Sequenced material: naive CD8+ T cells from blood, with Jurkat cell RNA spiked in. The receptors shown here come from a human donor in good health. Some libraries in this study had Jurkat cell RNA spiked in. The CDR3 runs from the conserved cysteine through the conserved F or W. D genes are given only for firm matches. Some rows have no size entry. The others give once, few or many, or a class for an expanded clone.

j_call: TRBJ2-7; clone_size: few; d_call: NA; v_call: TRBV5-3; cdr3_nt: TGTGCCAGCAGCGAGGTTACAGGTCCCTACGAGCAGTACTTC; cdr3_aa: CASSEVTGPYEQYF
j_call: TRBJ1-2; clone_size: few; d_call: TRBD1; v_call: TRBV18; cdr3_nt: TGTGCCAGCTCACCACCGGACAGGGTGAGTCATGGCTACACCTTC; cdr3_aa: CASSPPDRVSHGYTF
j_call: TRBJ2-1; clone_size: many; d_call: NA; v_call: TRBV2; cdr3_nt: TGTGCCCTTAGGTCGGGGAGCTCCTACAATGAGCAGTTCTTC; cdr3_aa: CALRSGSSYNEQFF
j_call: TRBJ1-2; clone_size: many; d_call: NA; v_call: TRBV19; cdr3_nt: TGTGCCACCTCACCGGGACACACGAACTATGGCTACACCTTC; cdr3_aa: CATSPGHTNYGYTF
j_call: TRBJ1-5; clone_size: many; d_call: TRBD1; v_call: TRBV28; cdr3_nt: TGTGCCAGCAGTTTAAGGCAGGGGGCACCTCAGCCCCAGCATTTT; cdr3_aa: CASSLRQGAPQPQHF
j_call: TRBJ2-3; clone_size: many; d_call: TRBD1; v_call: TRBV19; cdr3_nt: TGTGCCAGTACCATTTCGGACAGGGGGCCAGATACGCAGTATTTT; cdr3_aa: CASTISDRGPDTQYF
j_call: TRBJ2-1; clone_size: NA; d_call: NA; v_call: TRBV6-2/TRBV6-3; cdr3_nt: TGTGCCAGCAGTTACTCGATCCAAACCGGGGCCGTCATCGATGAGCAGTTCTTC; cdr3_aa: CASSYSIQTGAVIDEQFF
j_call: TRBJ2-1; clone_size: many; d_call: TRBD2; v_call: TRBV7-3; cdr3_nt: TGTGCCAGCAGCTTATCAGCGGGACCCTCCAATGAGCAGTTCTTC; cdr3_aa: CASSLSAGPSNEQFF
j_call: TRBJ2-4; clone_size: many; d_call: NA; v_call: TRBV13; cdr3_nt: TGTGCCAGCAGCCTCACCCACATTCAGTACTTC; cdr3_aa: CASSLTHIQYF
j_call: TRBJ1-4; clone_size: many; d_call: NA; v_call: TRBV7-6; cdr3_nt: TGTGCCAGCAGCTCTTGGGACGGGGCAACTAATGAAAAACTGTTTTTT; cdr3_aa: CASSSWDGATNEKLFF
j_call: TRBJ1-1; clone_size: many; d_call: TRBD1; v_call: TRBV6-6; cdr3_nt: TGTGCCAGCAGTTACGAGACAGGGGATATGAACACTGAAGCTTTCTTT; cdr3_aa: CASSYETGDMNTEAFF
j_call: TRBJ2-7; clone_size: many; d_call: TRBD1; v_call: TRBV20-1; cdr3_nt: TGCAGTGCTACGAATTTCCGGGACAGGGCAACCTACGAGCAGTACTTC; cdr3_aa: CSATNFRDRATYEQYF
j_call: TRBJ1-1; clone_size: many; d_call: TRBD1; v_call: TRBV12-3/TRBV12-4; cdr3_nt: TGTGCCAGCAGTTGGCCGGGACAGGGGCTCACTGAAGCTTTCTTT; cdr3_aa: CASSWPGQGLTEAFF
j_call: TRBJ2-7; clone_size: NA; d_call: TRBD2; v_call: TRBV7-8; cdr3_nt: TGTGCCAGCTTAGATGGGAGGGGCGACGAGCAGTACTTC; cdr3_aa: CASLDGRGDEQYF
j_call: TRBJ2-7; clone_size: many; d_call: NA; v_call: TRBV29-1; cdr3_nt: TGCAGCGCCGGACAGCCTCGGCCGGACGAGCAGTACTTC; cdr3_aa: CSAGQPRPDEQYF
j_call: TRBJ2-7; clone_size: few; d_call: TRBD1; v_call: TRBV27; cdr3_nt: TGTGCCAGCAGTTCCCGACAGGGGGCGGCATACGAGCAGTACTTC; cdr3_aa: CASSSRQGAAYEQYF
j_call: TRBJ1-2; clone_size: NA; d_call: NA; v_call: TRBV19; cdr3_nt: TGTGCCAGTAGTATAGGGCAACCAACTCCGGCATATGGCTACACCTTC; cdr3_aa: CASSIGQPTPAYGYTF
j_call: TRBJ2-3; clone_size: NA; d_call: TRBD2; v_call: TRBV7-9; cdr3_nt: TGTGCCGGCACCCCCCCGGCGACTAGCGGGTACAGCACAGATACGCAGTATTTT; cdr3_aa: CAGTPPATSGYSTDTQYF
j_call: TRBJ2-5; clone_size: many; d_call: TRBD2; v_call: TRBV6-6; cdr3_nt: TGTGCCAGCAGTTATGAGGAAGGAAGCGGGAGGGAAGAGACCCAGTACTTC; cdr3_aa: CASSYEEGSGREETQYF
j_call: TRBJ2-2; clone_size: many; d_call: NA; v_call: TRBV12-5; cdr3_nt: TGTGCTAGTGGTTTTTCAGGGGTCTCTCTGTTGACCGGGGAGCTGTTTTTT; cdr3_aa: CASGFSGVSLLTGELFF